Given below is one T cell receptor (beta chain) in context. The sample holds other DNA sequences that translate to the same CDR3. Profiling relied on immunoSEQ multiplex PCR, and the TCRdb table lists in-frame clones only, not all of them. The sample includes 250,000 or so clones, 85% to 90% of them seen just once. The data were obtained in a study of blood T cell repertoires in COVID-19. Germline lookup yields CDR1 SNHLY and CDR2 FYNNEI. This CDR3 comprises 13 residues. V was trimmed by 6 bases and J by 4 bases, leaving 10 bases between them. The sequenced material came from peripheral blood. This TCR was sampled from a woman aged 55-70 years with COVID-19, enrolled during active disease. The rearrangement joins TRBV2 to TRBJ1-5; weak D call: TRBD1 (5 bases). The CDR3 region is CASSQDRNQPQHF. CDR3 bases: TGTGCCAGCAGCCAAGACAGAAATCAGCCCCAGCATTTT.